Below, 20 T cell receptor beta chains from the same sample are listed, as sequenced in a study of control samples from healthy donors and cancer patients (dated by TCRdb to the early 2020s). The library was prepared using the immunoSEQ multiplex PCR assay. Entries here come from immuneACCESS through TCRdb and include only in-frame sequences with V and J called. Some clones fail to appear in such tables; in the studies checked, an unresolved V gene covers under half of the shortfall, and the cause of the remainder is unknown. Present in this sample are about 140,000 clones, 90% to 95% of which were seen just once. The ten largest clones represent around 13% of the sample. Specimen: blood. These receptor sequences come from a man aged 40-49 years in good health.

The rearrangement links TRBV12-3 or TRBV12-4 to TRBJ1-2, with D uncertain. The CDR3 loop spans 13 amino acids. Trimming took off 6 bases at V and 4 bases at J, with 12 bases between the two ends. CDR3 sequence: CASSPPGIYGYTF. CDR3 nucleotides: TGTGCCAGCAGCCCCCCCGGGATCTATGGCTACACCTTC.

The CDR3 reads CASSVGEANTGELFF. In DNA form, the CDR3 reads TGTGCCAGCAGCGTAGGGGAAGCGAACACCGGGGAGCTGTTTTTT. The rearrangement joins TRBV9 to TRBJ2-2, with D unclear. From germline, CDR1 is SGDLS and CDR2 YYNGEE. The V end lost 0 bases, the J end lost 0 bases, and 6 bases lay between the germline ends. This CDR3 region has 15 residues.

The CDR3 region has the DNA TGCAGCGGTGGGACACCCTACGAGCAGTACTTC. It translates to CSGGTPYEQYF. The chain couples TRBV29-1 to TRBJ2-7, with D possibly matching TRBD1 (6 bases). The CDR3 totals 11 residues. With 7 bases removed from V and 2 bases from J, the gap between germline ends came to 9 bases. Germline V CDR1 and CDR2: SQVTM, ANQGSEA.

The chain recombines TRBV11-2 with TRBJ1-1, with TRBD1 as a possible D gene (5 bases). Trimming pared 1 base from V and 1 base from J, leaving 7 bases between. Per the germline V gene, CDR1 is SGHAT and CDR2 is FQNNGV. The CDR3 spans 14 residues. CDR3 nucleotides: TGTGCCAGCAGCTTAGGACAGCAGAACACTGAAGCTTTCTTT. It is translated as CASSLGQQNTEAFF.

The CDR3 loop reads CASSWTGYGYTF. The CDR3 coding sequence is TGTGCCAGCAGCTGGACGGGCTATGGCTACACCTTC. This chain uses TRBV28 with TRBJ1-2, with D unresolved. The CDR3 has 12 amino acids. In germline, CDR1 is MDHEN, CDR2 SYDVKM. The V end was cut by 6 bases, the J end by 4 bases, with 9 bases between.

V and J are TRBV4-1 and TRBJ1-2; no definite D call. V was pared by 5 bases and J by 4 bases, with 14 bases between. The CDR3 loop spans 14 amino acids. Germline values: CDR1 MGHRA, CDR2 YSYEKL. CDR3 region: CASSSRARGYGYTF. CDR3 DNA sequence: TGCGCCAGCAGCTCTAGAGCGCGGGGCTATGGCTACACCTTC.

The V call is TRBV7-2, the J call TRBJ2-1; 7 nucleotides align to TRBD1. J gave up 1 base and V 5 bases, and 2 bases lay outside the gene matches. CDR3 length: 14 amino acids. Germline assignment: CDR1 SGHTA and CDR2 FQGNSA. This CDR3 reads CASSLQGSYNEQFF. In DNA, the CDR3 is TGTGCCAGCAGCCTACAGGGGTCCTACAATGAGCAGTTCTTC. Filled out from reference TRBV7-2 and TRBJ2-1, the complete variable domain reads GAGVSQSPSNKVTEKGKDVELRCDPISGHTALYWYRQSLGQGLEFLIYFQGNSAPDKSGLPSDRFSAERTGGSVSTLTIQRTQQEDSAVYLCASSLQGSYNEQFFGPGTRLTVL.

This clone appeared once. J is TRBJ1-1 and V is TRBV5-4; 7 nucleotides line up with TRBD1. CDR1 is SGHNT and CDR2 is YYREEE in the germline V gene (reference sequence). V shed 0 bases, J shed 0 bases, and the junction held 2 bases outside the gene matches. The CDR3 covers 15 residues. CDR3 protein: CASSLGGTVNTEAFF. In nucleotides, the CDR3 is TGTGCCAGCAGCTTGGGTGGGACAGTGAACACTGAAGCTTTCTTT.

This chain connects TRBV6-2 or TRBV6-3 to TRBJ2-1, with D perhaps TRBD2 (5 bases). The ends were cut back, 5 bases at V and 3 bases at J, with 8 bases in the middle. This CDR3 has 13 amino acids. Germline V gives CDR1 MNHEY, CDR2 SVGEGT. The CDR3: CASSVRDYNEQFF. In DNA form, the CDR3 reads TGTGCCAGCAGTGTCCGGGACTACAATGAGCAGTTCTTC.

For the CDR3, the DNA is TGTGCTAGTGGTCACGTAGGAAACACCATATATTTT. Translated, it gives CASGHVGNTIYF. The rearrangement links TRBV12-5 to TRBJ1-3; unclear D gene. This CDR3 spans 12 amino acids. Germline V gene sequence: CDR1 LGHNT, CDR2 FRNRAP. Trimming stripped 5 bases from V and 4 bases from J, with 6 bases between.

This chain connects TRBV10-2 to TRBJ2-2; D unresolved. The CDR3 runs to 14 residues. The V gene lost 2 bases and the J gene lost 7 bases, with 11 bases spanning the gap. In germline, CDR1 is WSHSY, CDR2 SAAADI. The CDR3 loop is CASSEQQQFGELFF. CDR3 nucleotide sequence: TGCGCCAGCAGTGAGCAGCAGCAGTTCGGGGAGCTGTTTTTT.

V and J are TRBV4-1 and TRBJ2-5, with 8 bases fitting TRBD1. V lost 4 bases to trimming and J lost 5 bases; unmatched junction nucleotides: 21. The germline V gene encodes CDR1 MGHRA and CDR2 YSYEKL. This CDR3 is built from 19 residues. Here the CDR3 DNA reads TGCGCCAGCAGCCGAGACGGACAGGGAGAAGAGGGGGTAGGGGAGACCCAGTACTTC. Amino acids: CASSRDGQGEEGVGETQYF.

This clone appeared a single time. This chain connects TRBV3-1 (or the pseudogene TRBV3-2) to TRBJ2-3; D may be TRBD1 (5 bases). Germline-derived CDR1 and CDR2 are LGHDT and YNNKEL (reference sequence). V lost 8 bases, J lost 0 bases, and 12 bases lay in between. The length of the CDR3 is 14 residues. The CDR3: CASDQGASTDTQYF. As DNA, the CDR3 is TGTGCCAGCGACCAGGGCGCTAGCACAGATACGCAGTATTTT.

The chain uses TRBV27 and TRBJ1-2, with D possibly TRBD1 on 5 matching bases. The CDR3 spans 14 residues. Germline lookup yields CDR1 MNHEY and CDR2 SMNVEV (reference sequence). V lost 2 bases and J lost 6, with 13 bases in between. The chain's CDR3 is CASSLGGGGHGYTF. CDR3 DNA sequence: TGTGCCAGCAGTTTAGGTGGGGGAGGGCATGGCTACACCTTC.

V and J are TRBV2 and TRBJ1-4, with 7 positions matching TRBD1. The CDR3 is 12 amino acids. Germline V gene sequence: CDR1 SNHLY, CDR2 FYNNEI. The J segment lost 7 bases and the V segment lost 8 bases, leaving 4 bases of the junction unmatched. The CDR3: CASSGGGEKLFF. DNA of the CDR3: TGTGCCAGCTCAGGGGGAGGTGAAAAACTGTTTTTT. Variable domain in full (rest from reference TRBV2 and TRBJ1-4): EPEVTQTPSHQVTQMGQEVILRCVPISNHLYFYWYRQILGQKVEFLVSFYNNEISEKSEIFDDQFSVERPDGSNFTLKIRSTKLEDSAMYFCASSGGGEKLFFGSGTQLSVL.

V usage is TRBV12-3 or TRBV12-4 and J usage is TRBJ2-7; the D is unclear. The CDR3 totals 12 residues. Trimming left V 3 bases short and J 6 bases short, with 9 bases between. The CDR3, as DNA: TGTGCCAGCAGTTTGGGCAGGACCGAGCAGTACTTC. Residues: CASSLGRTEQYF.

The rearrangement joins TRBV15 to TRBJ1-2; D is unresolved. Trimming left V 1 base short and J 5 bases short, with 11 bases between. Germline CDR1 is LNHNV and CDR2 is YYDKDF (reference sequence). This CDR3 has 14 amino acids. The CDR3 DNA sequence: TGTGCCACCAGCAGAGGGACCCGGGGTTATGGCTACACCTTC. Its protein product is CATSRGTRGYGYTF.

In this sample, this clone turned up a few times. CDR3 residues: CASSTSYEQYF. The CDR3 DNA follows: TGTGCCAGCAGTACATCCTACGAGCAGTACTTC. The chain carries TRBV6-6 and TRBJ2-7; D is ambiguous. Germline V CDR1 and CDR2: MNHNY, SVGAGI (reference sequence). The CDR3 is made up of 11 amino acids. Trimming cost V 5 bases and J 1 base, with 3 bases left between them.

The rearrangement joins TRBV4-3 to TRBJ1-2; D not resolved. The CDR3 covers 15 residues. CDR1 is LGHNA, CDR2 YSLEER, per germline. V dropped 0 bases and J dropped 4 bases, with 12 bases sitting between them. The CDR3, as DNA: TGCGCCAGCAGCCAAGAGACCAGCGTGGGCTATGGCTACACCTTC. It yields the protein CASSQETSVGYGYTF.

The chain carries TRBV29-1 and TRBJ2-7; perhaps TRBD1 as D (6 bases). Germline-derived CDR1 and CDR2 are SQVTM and ANQGSEA. Deletions cut 0 bases from V and 4 bases from J, with 22 bases between. The CDR3 extends over 17 amino acids. The CDR3 reads CSVEDPGKPVGQYEQYF. The CDR3 bases are TGCAGCGTTGAAGACCCGGGTAAGCCGGTCGGACAGTACGAGCAGTACTTC.